The rows below give T cell receptor beta chains drawn from one sample of a study of response to subunit inactivated influenza vaccine. TCRdb recomputed calls from the RT-PCR reads with MiXCR, one row per CDR3 protein. The top ten hold less than 9% of the sample, which has hundreds of thousands of distinct CDR3 sequences, 12% to 15% seen once. This specimen consisted of PBMCs from blood, obtained less than 15 days before vaccination. These receptors came from a man in his fifties or sixties who received an inactivated influenza vaccine. Both conserved end residues are part of each CDR3. Fields, in order: J gene, V gene, clone size, CDR3 length, D gene, CDR3 DNA, CDR3 protein. A D gene is named only where the DNA matches it firmly. A clone size is listed for some rows: how often the clone was seen (once, few, many), or a class if it is expanded.

TRBJ2-3 TRBV7-9 few 13 . TGTGCCAGCAGCTTCCCGGGACTTTTTACGCAGTATTTT CASSFPGLFTQYF
TRBJ2-2 TRBV12-3/TRBV12-4 . 13 TRBD1 TGTGGCAGCAGAATAGCAGGGGGCGTGGAGCTGTTTTTT CGSRIAGGVELFF
TRBJ1-2 TRBV20-1 . 15 TRBD1 TGCAGTGCTAGAGATATAACAGGGGGGGACTATGGCTACACCTTC CSARDITGGDYGYTF
TRBJ2-2 TRBV5-6 few 13 . TGTGCCAGCAGCGGTAGCACCACCGGGGAGCTGTTTTTT CASSGSTTGELFF
TRBJ2-7 TRBV10-3 many 17 TRBD1 TGTGCCATCAGTGCGCGTGAAATAGGACAGGACTCCTACGAGCAGTACTTC CAISAREIGQDSYEQYF
TRBJ2-2 TRBV4-3 . 16 TRBD2 TGCGCCAGCAGCCGCCCGGCGGGAGCGAACACCGGGGAGCTGTTTTTT CASSRPAGANTGELFF
TRBJ1-6 TRBV5-1 few 15 TRBD1 TGCGCCAGCAGCTTGGACGGGACAGGGTTATCACCCCTCCACTTT CASSLDGTGLSPLHF
TRBJ2-3 TRBV12-3/TRBV12-4 many 14 . TGTGCCAGCAGTTTCGGGGAAGGAGCAGATACGCAGTATTTT CASSFGEGADTQYF
TRBJ2-7 TRBV7-2 many 15 TRBD2 TGTGCCAGCACACCCCTAGCGGGATTGCTTTACGAGCAGTACTTC CASTPLAGLLYEQYF
TRBJ1-1 TRBV29-1 many 14 TRBD1 TGCAGCGGCCGGACCGGGACAGGGGGTAGGGAAGCTTTCTTT CSGRTGTGGREAFF
TRBJ2-7 TRBV11-1 . 19 TRBD2 TGTGCCAGCAGCAACCCGGGACTAGCGGGGAAGACTCCTTACGGCGAGCAGTACTTC CASSNPGLAGKTPYGEQYF
TRBJ2-1 TRBV6-2/TRBV6-3 few 15 TRBD2 TGTGCCAGCAGTTACTTAGCGGGGGCCGGGAATGAGCAGTTCTTC CASSYLAGAGNEQFF
TRBJ1-2 TRBV6-1 . 13 . TGTGCCAGCAGTGAACAGATTCACTATGGCTACACCTTC CASSEQIHYGYTF
TRBJ1-5 TRBV28 . 18 . TGTGCCAGCAGTTTCAATCCCCAGTCTATGCTAAGCAATCAGCCCCAGCATTTT CASSFNPQSMLSNQPQHF
TRBJ2-5 TRBV19 . 14 . TGTGCCAGTAGTATCAGGTCCCTAAAGGAGACCCAGTACTTC CASSIRSLKETQYF
TRBJ1-1 TRBV11-3 . 14 . TGTGCCAGCAGCCTTGGACCCTGGAGCACTGAAGCTTTCTTT CASSLGPWSTEAFF
TRBJ2-3 TRBV20-1 . 16 . TGCAGTGCCAACACTCTATCGTTAGGGGTCACAGATACGCAGTATTTT CSANTLSLGVTDTQYF
TRBJ2-1 TRBV7-6 few 15 TRBD2 TGTGCCAGCAGCCGGGGACTAGGATTATACAATGAGCAGTTCTTC CASSRGLGLYNEQFF
TRBJ2-2 TRBV6-1 . 14 . TGTGCCAGCAGGGGATATACTAACACCGGGGAGCTGTTTTTT CASRGYTNTGELFF
TRBJ2-5 TRBV29-1 few 11 . TGCAGCGTTGACCGGCGGGAGACCCAGTACTTC CSVDRRETQYF
TRBJ2-5 TRBV7-8 . 15 . TGTGCCAGCAGCGTAAGCACAGGCGCGCAAGAGACCCAGTACTTC CASSVSTGAQETQYF
TRBJ2-3 TRBV4-2 many 16 . TGTGCCAGCAGCCAAGATGTGGGGCTGGGCACAGATACGCAGTATTTT CASSQDVGLGTDTQYF
TRBJ2-1 TRBV7-2 few 14 TRBD2 TGTGCCAGCAGCTCGACTAGCGGGGTGTATGAGCAGTTCTTC CASSSTSGVYEQFF
TRBJ2-3 TRBV29-1 few 14 . TGCAGCGGAGGGGACTCCACGAGCACAGATACGCAGTATTTT CSGGDSTSTDTQYF
TRBJ2-2 TRBV27 few 15 TRBD2 TGTGCCAGCAGTGGACGGGAGGGCCGGACCGGGGAGCTGTTTTTT CASSGREGRTGELFF
TRBJ2-1 TRBV15 . 13 . TGTGCCACCACTCGGCCCCCAATCAATGAGCAGTTCTTC CATTRPPINEQFF
TRBJ2-2 TRBV7-9 . 16 . TGTGCCAGCAGGTCAATTGGCGGGGTACCGCACGGGGAGCTGTTTTTT CASRSIGGVPHGELFF
TRBJ2-3 TRBV19 . 15 TRBD1 TGTGCCAGTAGTAAGGGACAGGGGGCGACAGATACGCAGTATTTT CASSKGQGATDTQYF
TRBJ1-1 TRBV15 many 13 . TGTGCCACTCGGGGTGGCGGGGACACTGAAGCTTTCTTT CATRGGGDTEAFF
TRBJ2-2 TRBV3-1 few 15 TRBD2 TGTGCCAGCAGCCGTAGCGGGAGAAAAACCGGGGAGCTGTTTTTT CASSRSGRKTGELFF
TRBJ2-1 TRBV3-1 . 17 TRBD2 TGTGCCAGCAGCGACAGACCCGGGACTAGCTCCTACAATGAGCAGTTCTTC CASSDRPGTSSYNEQFF
TRBJ2-7 TRBV12-3/TRBV12-4 . 16 TRBD2 TGTGCCAGCAGTTTAGGTCTAGCGGGATCCTCCTACGAGCAGTACTTC CASSLGLAGSSYEQYF
TRBJ2-1 TRBV7-8 few 17 TRBD1 TGTGCCAGCAGTCACCGAGGGGGCCCAAGCTCCTACAATGAGCAGTTCTTC CASSHRGGPSSYNEQFF
TRBJ1-3 TRBV4-2 many 17 TRBD1 TGTGCCAGCAGCCAGTTGGGCCCTCGGACAGGAGGAAACACCATATATTTT CASSQLGPRTGGNTIYF
TRBJ1-2 TRBV6-2/TRBV6-3 few 16 TRBD1 TGTGCCAGCAGCCGCGCACCGGGACAGGGGGCTCGAGGCTACACCTTC CASSRAPGQGARGYTF
TRBJ1-2 TRBV20-1 . 11 . TGCAGTGCTAGATCAAACTATGGCTACACCTTC CSARSNYGYTF